One and the same sample provided the 26 T cell receptor beta chains below, sequenced in a study of shared clonotypes between healthy human individuals (TCRdb year 2020). The method was the immunoSEQ multiplex PCR assay. TCRdb re-hosts the immuneACCESS table, in-frame sequences only. Its copies lack some clones; in the studies checked, an unresolved V gene accounts for under half of them, and the cause for the rest is not known. The sample table contains roughly 450,000 clones; only one count was recorded for 70% to 80% of them. 13% of the sample comes from the top ten. Material: PBMCs. These TCRs come from a middle-aged woman in good health. Some clones in this sample may be carry-over from other donors' samples.

V usage is TRBV5-4 and J usage is TRBJ2-7; the match to TRBD2 covers 7 bases. V gave up 0 bases and J gave up 4 bases; unmatched junction bases: 7. The CDR3 sequence is 15 residues long. Germline CDR1 and CDR2: SGHNT and YYREEE (reference sequence). The CDR3 reads CASSLGAGEWYEQYF. Here the CDR3 DNA reads TGTGCCAGCAGCTTGGGGGCGGGAGAGTGGTACGAGCAGTACTTC.

The chain couples TRBV7-8 to TRBJ1-2, with D perhaps matching TRBD1 (5 bases). The V gene lost 1 base and the J gene lost 3 bases, with 9 bases spanning the gap. The CDR3 spans 14 residues. The germline V gene has CDR1 SGHVS and CDR2 FQNEAQ. CDR3 protein: CASSLGSGHYGYTF. In DNA, the CDR3 is TGTGCCAGCAGCTTAGGTTCAGGGCACTATGGCTACACCTTC.

The rearrangement links TRBV30 to TRBJ2-5, with 10 bases lining up with TRBD1. Near its end, the DNA agrees better with TRBJ2-7, so the J call may be wrong. Germline CDR1 GTSNPN, CDR2 SVGIG (reference sequence). The CDR3 has 15 amino acids. The CDR3 DNA follows: TGTGCCTGGAGAATGACAGGGGGCTATCCTTACGAGCAGTACTTC. This translates into CAWRMTGGYPYEQYF.

CDR3 sequence reads: CASQFYRDGMNTEAFF. CDR3 sequence (DNA): TGTGCCAGCCAATTCTACAGGGATGGAATGAACACTGAAGCTTTCTTT. V is TRBV21-1 and J is TRBJ1-1; the table's D call TRBD1 went unverified against the DNA. TRBV21-1 is a listed pseudogene. This CDR3 is built from 16 residues.

The chain recombines TRBV7-6 with TRBJ2-1; D tentatively reads TRBD1 or TRBD2 (5 bases each). Trimming took off 1 base at V and 9 bases at J, with 13 bases between the two ends. There are 14 residues in the CDR3. Per germline, CDR1 SGHVS and CDR2 FNYEAQ. As DNA, the CDR3 is TGTGCCAGCAGCTTAGACCCCGGGGCGATTGAGCAGTTCTTC. Residues: CASSLDPGAIEQFF.

Of note for this clone: Other DNA sequences in this sample translate to the same CDR3. The chain combines TRBV5-6 with TRBJ2-1; 7 bases map to TRBD2. Germline CDR1 and CDR2: SGHDT and YYEEEE. Losses at the gene ends were 0 bases for V and 7 bases for J; bases not matched to a gene: 13. The CDR3 has 17 amino acids. CDR3 coding DNA: TGTGCCAGCAGCTTGGCCGGCGGGAGCGAGTATAGAAATGAGCAGTTCTTC. This sequence encodes CASSLAGGSEYRNEQFF. The full variable domain, its missing parts supplied by reference TRBV5-6 and TRBJ2-1, is DAGVTQSPTHLIKTRGQQVTLRCSPKSGHDTVSWYQQALGQGPQFIFQYYEEEERQRGNFPDRFSGHQFPNYSSELNVNALLLGDSALYLCASSLAGGSEYRNEQFFGPGTRLTVL.

The chain recombines TRBV4-2 with TRBJ2-1, with 10 bases fitting TRBD2. Germline CDR1 and CDR2: LGHNA and YNFKEQ. This CDR3 has 16 residues. V was pared by 1 base and J by 8 bases, with 8 bases of the junction left unmatched. CDR3 in amino acids: CASSQAILAGGYEQFF. In DNA, the CDR3 is TGTGCCAGCAGCCAAGCTATATTAGCGGGAGGCTATGAGCAGTTCTTC.

V usage is TRBV28 and J usage is TRBJ1-6; D possibly corresponds to TRBD1 (6 bases). The length of the CDR3 is 18 residues. V was cut by 0 bases and J by 0 bases, with 12 bases left in between. Germline V lookup: CDR1 MDHEN, CDR2 SYDVKM. In DNA form, the CDR3 reads TGTGCCAGCAGTTTATGGGGGAGGGGGAGCTCCTATAATTCACCCCTCCACTTT. Its protein product is CASSLWGRGSSYNSPLHF. Full variable domain (remainder filled in from reference TRBV28 and TRBJ1-6): DVKVTQSSRYLVKRTGEKVFLECVQDMDHENMFWYRQDPGLGLRLIYFSYDVKMKEKGDIPEGYSVSREKKERFSLILESASTNQTSMYLCASSLWGRGSSYNSPLHFGNGTRLTVT.

To note about this clone: The sample has other DNA sequences that encode this CDR3 too. The V call is TRBV9, the J call TRBJ1-5; D ambiguous. Germline V gene lookup returns CDR1 SGDLS and CDR2 YYNGEE. The CDR3 has 13 amino acids. Trimming cost V 0 bases and J 5 bases, with 6 bases left between them. CDR3 nucleotide sequence: TGTGCCAGCAGCGTAGGCCTTGATCAGCCCCAGCATTTT. It codes for CASSVGLDQPQHF. Combining the CDR3 with reference TRBV9 and TRBJ1-5 gives the whole variable domain DSGVTQTPKHLITATGQRVTLRCSPRSGDLSVYWYQQSLDQGLQFLIQYYNGEERAKGNILERFSAQQFPDLHSELNLSSLELGDSALYFCASSVGLDQPQHFGDGTRLSIL.

The chain uses TRBV18 and TRBJ2-5; 7 bases match TRBD1. CDR1 and CDR2 from the germline V gene are KGHSH and LQKENI. This CDR3 region has 15 residues. With 3 bases clipped from V and 0 bases from J, the junction kept 4 bases outside the gene matches. The CDR3, as DNA: TGTGCCAGCTCACCCTCCAGGGGGTACCAAGAGACCCAGTACTTC. This gives the protein CASSPSRGYQETQYF.

CDR3 sequence reads: CASSATGSYGYTF. DNA of the CDR3: TGTGCCAGCAGCGCCACAGGGTCCTATGGCTACACCTTC. This chain uses TRBV9 with TRBJ1-2; tentative D call: TRBD1 (6 bases). Trimming removed 3 bases at V and 4 bases at J, with 10 bases between. There are 13 residues in the CDR3. CDR1 and CDR2 from the germline V gene are SGDLS and YYNGEE.

J is TRBJ2-5 and V is TRBV6-1, with D perhaps TRBD2 (5 bases). The germline V gene encodes CDR1 MNHNS and CDR2 SASEGT. The V end was cut by 7 bases, the J end by 4 bases, with 19 bases between. This CDR3 comprises 15 residues. The chain's CDR3 is CASIFDGGIGETQYF. In DNA form, the CDR3 reads TGTGCCAGCATCTTTGACGGAGGTATAGGAGAGACCCAGTACTTC.

V is TRBV2 and J is TRBJ1-5; TRBD1 is a possible D gene (6 bases). Germline V gene lookup returns CDR1 SNHLY and CDR2 FYNNEI. The CDR3 runs 13 residues. V shed 6 bases and J shed 4 bases, with 10 bases lying between them. The CDR3 here is CASRIQGNQPQHF. The CDR3 DNA follows: TGTGCCAGCAGGATACAGGGAAATCAGCCCCAGCATTTT.

The chain links TRBV5-6 to TRBJ1-6; D unclear. Trimming stripped 0 bases from V and 7 bases from J, with 11 bases between. CDR3 length: 15 amino acids. CDR1 and CDR2 (germline): SGHDT, YYEEEE. Written as DNA, the CDR3 is TGTGCCAGCAGCTTGGGAGGGCGAACAAATTCACCCCTCCACTTT. This codes for CASSLGGRTNSPLHF.

The chain links TRBV5-8 to TRBJ1-4; possibly TRBD1 for D (6 bases). Trimming left V 2 bases short and J 3 bases short, with 11 bases between. CDR1 is SGHTS, CDR2 YDEGEE, per germline. The CDR3 covers 15 residues. The CDR3 protein is CASSFSGQPNEKLFF. The CDR3 nucleotides read TGTGCCAGCAGCTTTTCGGGACAACCTAATGAAAAACTGTTTTTT.

The CDR3 DNA reads TGTGCCAGCTCACCACCAGGGGCAATGAACACTGAAGCTTTCTTT. This codes for CASSPPGAMNTEAFF. The chain carries TRBV18 and TRBJ1-1; the D gene is possibly TRBD1 (5 bases). V was clipped by 0 bases and J by 0 bases, with 8 bases between them. In germline, CDR1 is KGHSH, CDR2 LQKENI. The CDR3 spans 15 residues.

This sequence joins TRBV2 and TRBJ2-5; 8 positions agree with TRBD2. The trim removed 7 bases at V and 6 bases at J, leaving 10 bases unmatched. CDR1 is SNHLY and CDR2 is FYNNEI in the germline V gene. The CDR3 is made up of 14 amino acids. CDR3 bases: TGTGCCAGCAAGTCTTCGAGCGGGAGTCAGACCCAGTACTTC. Protein product: CASKSSSGSQTQYF.

A single count supports this clone. V is TRBV7-2 and J is TRBJ2-1; 9 bases line up with TRBD1. Germline lookup yields CDR1 SGHTA and CDR2 FQGNSA. The CDR3 loop spans 15 amino acids. V lost 6 bases and J lost 3; bases outside the gene matches: 6. The CDR3 loop reads CASRRTGGRYNEQFF. The DNA for the CDR3 is TGTGCCAGCAGAAGAACAGGGGGCCGCTACAATGAGCAGTTCTTC.

The chain combines TRBV7-9 with TRBJ1-6, with no clear D. The germline V gene encodes CDR1 SEHNR and CDR2 FQNEAQ (reference sequence). The CDR3 spans 14 residues. Between the trimmed V and J ends, which lost 5 bases and 9 bases, there was a span of 14 bases. This CDR3 is CASSPSVRGSPLHF. CDR3 DNA sequence: TGTGCCAGCAGCCCCTCAGTACGAGGTTCACCCCTCCACTTT.

The chain links TRBV28 to TRBJ1-5; perhaps TRBD1 as D (5 bases). V was pared by 8 bases and J by 4 bases, with 9 bases between. The length of the CDR3 is 12 residues. Germline loops: CDR1 MDHEN, CDR2 SYDVKM. Here the CDR3 reads CASQGPNQPQHF. CDR3 in DNA: TGTGCCAGCCAGGGTCCAAATCAGCCCCAGCATTTT.

The chain has TRBV5-6 and TRBJ2-3; 7 positions match TRBD1. From germline, CDR1 is SGHDT and CDR2 YYEEEE. The length of the CDR3 is 15 residues. With 0 bases clipped from V and 3 bases from J, the junction kept 4 bases outside the gene matches. The CDR3 nucleotides are TGTGCCAGCAGCTTGGGACAGGGTGGGACAGATACGCAGTATTTT. Its translation is CASSLGQGGTDTQYF.

V usage is TRBV9 and J usage is TRBJ2-3; D gene unclear. The CDR3 loop spans 13 amino acids. Trimming removed 3 bases from V and 4 bases from J, with 9 bases in between. The germline V gene has CDR1 SGDLS and CDR2 YYNGEE. The CDR3 reads CASSAPQADTQYF. The CDR3 coding sequence is TGTGCCAGCAGCGCACCCCAGGCAGATACGCAGTATTTT.

In the case of this clone: Additional DNA sequences in this sample encode the identical CDR3. CDR3 amino acids: CASEGRDRGRDEKLFF. CDR3 nucleotide sequence: TGCGCCAGCGAGGGCCGGGACAGGGGGCGCGATGAAAAACTGTTTTTT. The V call is TRBV5-1, the J call TRBJ1-4, with 12 nucleotides matching TRBD1. Germline V gene sequence: CDR1 SGHRS, CDR2 YFSETQ. The CDR3 loop spans 16 amino acids. V gave up 7 bases and J gave up 6 bases; unmatched junction bases: 10.

The chain carries TRBV27 and TRBJ1-2, with D possibly TRBD1 on 6 matching bases. The CDR3 contains 15 residues. The germline V gene has CDR1 MNHEY and CDR2 SMNVEV (reference sequence). V shed 5 bases and J shed 6 bases, with 19 bases lying between them. The CDR3 loop is CASSPRQGKVNGYTF. For the CDR3, the DNA is TGTGCCAGCAGTCCCCGGCAGGGGAAGGTTAATGGCTACACCTTC.

V gene TRBV2 combines with J gene TRBJ2-3; 8 bases map to TRBD2. V dropped 3 bases and J dropped 6; count of bases not matched to a gene: 11. From germline, CDR1 is SNHLY and CDR2 FYNNEI. This CDR3 has 16 residues. This CDR3 is CASSEGSGGPVDTQYF. In nucleotides, the CDR3 is TGTGCCAGCAGTGAGGGGTCGGGAGGGCCGGTCGATACGCAGTATTTT.

The V and J genes are TRBV5-1 and TRBJ2-1; D is possibly TRBD1 (6 bases). V gave up 0 bases and J gave up 7 bases, with 11 bases separating them. This CDR3 region has 14 residues. The V gene's germline CDR1 is SGHRS and CDR2 YFSETQ. This CDR3 reads CASSLALGANEQFF. CDR3 sequence (DNA): TGCGCCAGCAGCTTGGCTCTGGGGGCAAATGAGCAGTTCTTC.